The TCR beta chain described here comes from a study of spatial heterogeneity in lung cancer. Overall study: From matched bulk RNA-seq came a T cell module score, which showed a strong correlation with TCR transcript counts in tumor regions.

The CDR3 sequence is 11 residues long. Germline CDR1 is DFQATT and CDR2 is SNEGSKA (reference sequence). Trimming took 6 bases from V and 5 from J; bases not matched to a gene: 2. Points from the study as a whole: Tracking of tumor mutation counts was seen in expanded intratumoral alpha and beta TCR counts.

This clonotype has a single count. Antigen: not known. This beta chain is off target for a library built for alpha chains, so its abundance means little. Time point defined: sample taken at primary tumor resection. Tumor, nontumor lung or frozen PBMC supplied whole RNA that was sequenced unsorted. MiXCR, applied by TCRdb to the 5' RACE reads, yields one record per CDR3 protein. The data hold about 6,800 distinct CDR3 sequences, with over 11% observed a single time. The rearrangement links TRBV20-1 to TRBJ2-3; 7 nucleotides match TRBD2. The sample was lung tumor tissue, taken at surgery. The TCR comes from a male donor with early-stage non-small cell lung cancer. The CDR3 loop is CSAGRGDTQYF. The CDR3, as DNA: TGCAGTGCGGGGAGGGGAGATACGCAGTATTTT.